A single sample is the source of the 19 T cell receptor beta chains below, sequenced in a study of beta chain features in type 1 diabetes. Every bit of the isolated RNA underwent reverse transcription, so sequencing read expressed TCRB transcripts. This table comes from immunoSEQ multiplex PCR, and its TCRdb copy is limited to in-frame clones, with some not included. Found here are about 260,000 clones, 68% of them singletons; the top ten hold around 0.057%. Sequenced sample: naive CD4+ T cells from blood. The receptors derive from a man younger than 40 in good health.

CDR3 sequence: CASSPRGGVNEQFF. CDR3 DNA: TGTGCCAGCAGCCCCAGGGGGGGAGTGAATGAGCAGTTCTTC. This sequence joins TRBV14 and TRBJ2-1, with D possibly being TRBD1 or TRBD2 (7 bases each). Germline V gene sequence: CDR1 SGHDN, CDR2 FVKESK. The CDR3 covers 14 residues. Trimming removed 4 bases from V and 7 bases from J, with 14 bases in between.

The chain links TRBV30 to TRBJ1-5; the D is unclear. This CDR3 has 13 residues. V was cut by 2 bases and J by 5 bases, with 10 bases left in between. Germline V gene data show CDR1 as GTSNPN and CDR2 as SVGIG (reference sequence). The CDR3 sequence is CAWSTTSDQPQHF. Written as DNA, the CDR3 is TGTGCCTGGAGTACCACCTCTGATCAGCCCCAGCATTTT. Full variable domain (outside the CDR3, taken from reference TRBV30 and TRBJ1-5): SQTIHQWPATLVQPVGSPLSLECTVEGTSNPNLYWYRQAAGRGLQLLFYSVGIGQISSEVPQNLSASRPQDRQFILSSKKLLLSDSGFYLCAWSTTSDQPQHFGDGTRLSIL.

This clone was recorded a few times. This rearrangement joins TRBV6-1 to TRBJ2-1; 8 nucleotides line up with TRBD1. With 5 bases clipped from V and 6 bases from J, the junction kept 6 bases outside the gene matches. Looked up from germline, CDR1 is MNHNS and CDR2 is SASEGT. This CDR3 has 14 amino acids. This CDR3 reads CASSRTGFFNEQFF. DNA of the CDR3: TGTGCCAGCAGTCGGACAGGGTTCTTCAATGAGCAGTTCTTC.

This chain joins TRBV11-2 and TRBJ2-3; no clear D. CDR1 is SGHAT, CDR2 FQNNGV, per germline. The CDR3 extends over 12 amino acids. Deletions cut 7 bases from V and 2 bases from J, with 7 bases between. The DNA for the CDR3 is TGTGCCAGCAACGGTAACACAGATACGCAGTATTTT. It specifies CASNGNTDTQYF.

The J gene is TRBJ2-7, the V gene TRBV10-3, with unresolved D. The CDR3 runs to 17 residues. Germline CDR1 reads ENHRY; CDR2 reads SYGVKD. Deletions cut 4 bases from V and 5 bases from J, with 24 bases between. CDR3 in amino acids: CAISGSTGPSDMHEQYF. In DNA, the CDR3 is TGTGCCATCAGTGGATCCACCGGACCCAGTGATATGCACGAGCAGTACTTC.

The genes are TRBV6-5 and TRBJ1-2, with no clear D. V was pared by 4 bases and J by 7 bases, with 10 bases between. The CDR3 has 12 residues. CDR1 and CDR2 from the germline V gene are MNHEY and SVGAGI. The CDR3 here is CASSWREGGYTF. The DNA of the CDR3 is TGTGCCAGCAGTTGGCGGGAGGGTGGCTACACCTTC.

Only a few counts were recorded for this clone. DNA for the CDR3: TGCAGCGTCCTTGGGACCGCGAACACCGGGGAGCTGTTTTTT. It translates to CSVLGTANTGELFF. The rearrangement uses TRBV29-1 and TRBJ2-2; D assignment may be TRBD1 or TRBD2 (5 bases each). Germline assignment: CDR1 SQVTM and CDR2 ANQGSEA. The V end was cut by 6 bases, the J end by 0 bases, with 11 bases between. This CDR3 comprises 14 residues.

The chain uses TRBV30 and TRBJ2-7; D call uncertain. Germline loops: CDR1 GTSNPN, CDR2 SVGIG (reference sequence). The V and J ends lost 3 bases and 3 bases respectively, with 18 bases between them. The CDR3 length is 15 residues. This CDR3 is CAWREYTRPSYEQYF. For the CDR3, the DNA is TGTGCCTGGAGAGAGTACACGCGACCGAGCTACGAGCAGTACTTC.

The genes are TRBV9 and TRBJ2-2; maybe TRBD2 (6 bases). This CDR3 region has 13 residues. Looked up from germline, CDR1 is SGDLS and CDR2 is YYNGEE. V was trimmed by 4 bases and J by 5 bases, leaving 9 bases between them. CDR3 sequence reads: CASSPRGTGELFF. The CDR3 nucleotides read TGTGCCAGCAGCCCTCGGGGGACCGGGGAGCTGTTTTTT.

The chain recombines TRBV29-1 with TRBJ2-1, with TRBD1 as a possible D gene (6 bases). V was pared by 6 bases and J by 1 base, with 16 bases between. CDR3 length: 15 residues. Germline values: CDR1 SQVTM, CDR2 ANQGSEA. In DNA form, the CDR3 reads TGCAGCGTACTCTCTCACAGGGAATCCTACAATGAGCAGTTCTTC. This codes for CSVLSHRESYNEQFF.

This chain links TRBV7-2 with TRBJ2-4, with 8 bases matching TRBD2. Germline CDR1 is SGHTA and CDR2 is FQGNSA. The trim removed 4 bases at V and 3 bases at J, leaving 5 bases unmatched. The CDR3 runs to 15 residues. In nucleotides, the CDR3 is TGTGCCAGCAGCTCGGGAGGGTATGACAAAAACATTCAGTACTTC. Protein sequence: CASSSGGYDKNIQYF. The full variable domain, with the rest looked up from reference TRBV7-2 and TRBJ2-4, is GAGVSQSPSNKVTEKGKDVELRCDPISGHTALYWYRQSLGQGLEFLIYFQGNSAPDKSGLPSDRFSAERTGGSVSTLTIQRTQQEDSAVYLCASSSGGYDKNIQYFGAGTRLSVL.

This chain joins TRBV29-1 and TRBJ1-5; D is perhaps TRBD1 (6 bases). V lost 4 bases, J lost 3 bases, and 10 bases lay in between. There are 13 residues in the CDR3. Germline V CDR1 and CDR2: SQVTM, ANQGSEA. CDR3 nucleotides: TGCAGCGTTGCTGGGGGCAACAATCAGCCCCAGCATTTT. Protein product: CSVAGGNNQPQHF.

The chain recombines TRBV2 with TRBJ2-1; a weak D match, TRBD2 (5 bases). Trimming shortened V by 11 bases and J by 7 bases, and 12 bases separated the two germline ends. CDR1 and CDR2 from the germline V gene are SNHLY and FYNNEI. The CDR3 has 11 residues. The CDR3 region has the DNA TGTGCCCTACACTCGGGGAATGAGCAGTTCTTC. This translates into CALHSGNEQFF.

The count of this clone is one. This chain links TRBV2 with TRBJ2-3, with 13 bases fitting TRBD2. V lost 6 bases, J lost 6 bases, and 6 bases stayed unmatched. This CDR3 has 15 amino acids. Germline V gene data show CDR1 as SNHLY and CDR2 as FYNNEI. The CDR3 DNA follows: TGTGCCAGCAGCCTCACTAGCGGGAGGGATGATACGCAGTATTTT. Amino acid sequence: CASSLTSGRDDTQYF.

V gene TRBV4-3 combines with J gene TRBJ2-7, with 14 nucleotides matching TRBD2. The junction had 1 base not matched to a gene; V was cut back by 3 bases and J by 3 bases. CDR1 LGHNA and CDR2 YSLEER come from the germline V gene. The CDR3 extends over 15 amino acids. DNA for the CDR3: TGCGCCAGCAGCCACGGACTAGCGGGAGGCTACGAGCAGTACTTC. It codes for CASSHGLAGGYEQYF.

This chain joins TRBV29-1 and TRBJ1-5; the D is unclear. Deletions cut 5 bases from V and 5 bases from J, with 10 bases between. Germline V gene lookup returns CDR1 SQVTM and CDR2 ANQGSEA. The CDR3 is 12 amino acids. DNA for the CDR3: TGCAGCGTTCAAACATCAGATCAGCCCCAGCATTTT. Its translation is CSVQTSDQPQHF. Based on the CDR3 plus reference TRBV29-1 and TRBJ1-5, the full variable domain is SAVISQKPSRDICQRGTSLTIQCQVDSQVTMMFWYRQQPGQSLTLIATANQGSEATYESGFVIDKFPISRPNLTFSTLTVSNMSPEDSSIYLCSVQTSDQPQHFGDGTRLSIL.

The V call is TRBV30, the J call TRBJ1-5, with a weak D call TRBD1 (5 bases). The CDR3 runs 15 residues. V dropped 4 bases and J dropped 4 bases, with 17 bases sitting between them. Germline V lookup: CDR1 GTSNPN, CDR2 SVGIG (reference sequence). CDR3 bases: TGTGCCTGGAATTTACCGGGGCCGTCAAATCAGCCCCAGCATTTT. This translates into CAWNLPGPSNQPQHF.

The CDR3 region has the DNA TGTGCCTGGAGCCCGAGAGGGGACGAGCAGTACTTC. Translated, it gives CAWSPRGDEQYF. The V gene is TRBV30, the J gene TRBJ2-7; D could derive from TRBD1 or TRBD2 (5 bases each). The germline CDR1 and CDR2 sequences are GTSNPN and SVGIG (reference sequence). The CDR3 is made up of 12 amino acids. The V gene lost 3 bases and the J gene lost 5 bases, with 11 bases spanning the gap.

The CDR3 protein is CASSPDPGTVYEQYF. The CDR3 DNA follows: TGTGCCAGCAGCCCAGACCCCGGGACAGTCTACGAGCAGTACTTC. The J gene is TRBJ2-7, the V gene TRBV11-2; 7 nucleotides agree with TRBD1. This CDR3 region has 15 residues. The V gene's germline CDR1 is SGHAT and CDR2 FQNNGV. Trimming took 5 bases from V and 3 from J; bases not matched to a gene: 10.